A single sample is the source of the 30 T cell receptor beta chains below, sequenced in a study of identical twins. From the 5' RACE reads, TCRdb called clonotypes with MiXCR, one entry per CDR3 protein. The sample lists around 960,000 distinct CDR3 sequences, over 9% occurring once. The same sample was also used in a study of yellow fever vaccine responses in identical twins.

The sequencing sample was made of PBMCs. These TCRs come from a woman aged 18 to 35 in good health.

This clonotype was counted many times. The chain uses TRBV4-1 and TRBJ1-1, with 9 bases lining up with TRBD1. With V trimmed by 6 bases and J by 6 bases, 8 bases remained unmatched. Germline V gene lookup returns CDR1 MGHRA and CDR2 YSYEKL. This CDR3 has 14 amino acids. CDR3 nucleotide sequence: TGCGCCAGCAGGGCCGGGACAGGGAGGTCTGAAGCTTTCTTT. This codes for CASRAGTGRSEAFF.

This clonotype showed up just a few times. In DNA, the CDR3 is TGTGCCAGCAGTTACTACCCCTGGACTAGCGGGGGGGCCATGGATGAGCAGTTCTTC. This translates into CASSYYPWTSGGAMDEQFF. The chain combines TRBV6-5 with TRBJ2-1, with TRBD2 matching 15 bases. Germline CDR1 reads MNHEY; CDR2 reads SVGAGI. CDR3 size: 19 residues. Trimming cost V 1 base and J 8 bases; bases outside gene matches: 12.

There are a few counts of this clonotype. The chain employs TRBV7-9 and TRBJ2-7; TRBD1 or TRBD2 may be the D gene (5 bases each). V shed 6 bases and J shed 2 bases, with 17 bases lying between them. This CDR3 has 15 residues. The germline CDR1 and CDR2 sequences are SEHNR and FQNEAQ (reference sequence). As DNA, the CDR3 is TGTGCCAGCAGTTCCAGGGCTCAGGGACCCTACGAGCAGTACGTC. Translating it yields CASSSRAQGPYEQYV.

This clonotype was counted ten times or more. The rearrangement uses TRBV12-3 or TRBV12-4 and TRBJ2-1; 9 bases fit TRBD2. V lost 6 bases and J lost 9; bases outside the gene matches: 21. The CDR3 loop spans 18 amino acids. The CDR3 sequence is CASSKPGLARGRSGEQFF. The CDR3 DNA is TGTGCCAGCAGCAAACCGGGACTAGCTCGTGGGAGGAGTGGTGAGCAGTTCTTC.

The rearrangement links TRBV3-1 to TRBJ2-7, with D unresolved. The CDR3 covers 13 residues. Germline V gene data show CDR1 as LGHDT and CDR2 as YNNKEL (reference sequence). Trimming took 3 bases from V and 4 from J, leaving 10 bases between them. This CDR3 reads CASSHRTAYEQYF. CDR3 DNA: TGTGCCAGCAGCCATCGCACGGCATACGAGCAGTACTTC.

The chain employs TRBV13 and TRBJ2-2; D gene uncertain. Trimming removed 5 bases at V and 5 bases at J, with 12 bases between. In germline, CDR1 is PRHDT, CDR2 FYEKMQ (reference sequence). CDR3 length equals 14 residues. The CDR3 reads CASSPQQTTGELFF. The CDR3, as DNA: TGTGCCAGCAGCCCCCAACAGACTACCGGGGAGCTGTTTTTT.

On this clonotype: The junction shows a germline mismatch at one end, possibly a read error. The chain has TRBV27 and TRBJ1-6; D uncertain. Germline V gene sequence: CDR1 MNHEY, CDR2 SMNVEV (reference sequence). CDR3 length equals 19 residues. The CDR3 loop reads CTSSPHAALNGSYNSPLHF. CDR3 DNA sequence: TGCACCAGCAGTCCCCATGCGGCCCTGAACGGCTCCTATAATTCACCCCTCCACTTT.

CDR3 in amino acids: CASTLRGGYTDTQYF. The CDR3, as DNA: TGTGCCAGCACCCTGCGGGGGGGCTACACAGATACGCAGTATTTT. This sequence joins TRBV28 and TRBJ2-3; 9 bases match TRBD2. Per germline, CDR1 MDHEN and CDR2 SYDVKM. The V gene end was trimmed by 7 bases and the J gene end by 2 bases; junction bases not matched to a gene: 7. CDR3 length equals 15 residues. Using reference TRBV28 and TRBJ2-3 for the parts outside the CDR3, the full variable domain is DVKVTQSSRYLVKRTGEKVFLECVQDMDHENMFWYRQDPGLGLRLIYFSYDVKMKEKGDIPEGYSVSREKKERFSLILESASTNQTSMYLCASTLRGGYTDTQYFGPGTRLTVL.

This clonotype was seen only a few times. The CDR3 nucleotides are TGTGCCAGCAGTTTAGGGGCAGAGCCCCAGCATTTT. Amino acid sequence: CASSLGAEPQHF. The chain couples TRBV28 to TRBJ1-5, with D maybe TRBD1 (5 bases). Germline CDR1 is MDHEN and CDR2 is SYDVKM. V shed 2 bases and J shed 8 bases, with 7 bases lying between them. This CDR3 spans 12 amino acids.

This clonotype was recorded many times. The gene calls are TRBV7-9 and TRBJ2-5, with 7 bases aligning to TRBD2. The V segment lost 0 bases and the J segment 3 bases; nucleotides outside the gene matches: 4. Germline loops: CDR1 SEHNR, CDR2 FQNEAQ (reference sequence). The CDR3 has 15 amino acids. The CDR3 sequence is CASSLASLAEETQYF. DNA of the CDR3: TGTGCCAGCAGCTTAGCTTCTCTAGCGGAAGAGACCCAGTACTTC.

The chain links TRBV5-1 to TRBJ1-1; TRBD1 aligns across 7 bases. The CDR3 contains 15 residues. In germline, CDR1 is SGHRS, CDR2 YFSETQ. Germline trimming cut 1 base from V and 5 bases from J; bases unmatched to any gene: 8. CDR3 coding DNA: TGCGCCAGCAGCTTGAGCGAGGGGGCGAGGACTGAAGCTTTCTTT. Residues: CASSLSEGARTEAFF.

The chain couples TRBV12-3 or TRBV12-4 to TRBJ2-5, with 9 bases aligning to TRBD2. Trimming took 1 base from V and 5 from J; bases not matched to a gene: 5. This CDR3 has 15 residues. CDR3 sequence reads: CASSLGGGGLETQYF. The DNA for the CDR3 is TGTGCCAGCAGTTTAGGCGGGGGGGGCTTGGAGACCCAGTACTTC.

This chain joins TRBV6-1 and TRBJ2-7, with 8 bases lining up with TRBD1. Germline trimming cut 8 bases from V and 4 bases from J; bases unmatched to any gene: 13. Germline V CDR1 and CDR2: MNHNS, SASEGT. The CDR3 contains 15 residues. The CDR3 region is CASQKSGTGGYEQYV. The CDR3 DNA is TGTGCCAGCCAAAAGTCCGGGACAGGAGGTTACGAGCAGTACGTC.

This clonotype was observed a few times. The V gene is TRBV20-1, the J gene TRBJ1-6; 7 nucleotides line up with TRBD1. This CDR3 is built from 14 residues. Germline values: CDR1 DFQATT, CDR2 SNEGSKA (reference sequence). J gave up 8 bases and V 0 bases, and 4 bases lay outside the gene matches. The CDR3 region has the DNA TGCAGTGCTAGAGAGAACAGGGGTGATTCACCCCTCCACTTT. It is translated as CSARENRGDSPLHF.

This clonotype was seen many times. The chain carries TRBV20-1 and TRBJ2-7; 10 bases line up with TRBD2. The CDR3 is made up of 13 amino acids. V trimming: 6 bases; J trimming: 2 bases; junction bases outside the gene matches: 4. CDR1 and CDR2 from the germline V gene are DFQATT and SNEGSKA (reference sequence). CDR3 coding DNA: TGCAGTGCAAGGACTAGCGGTACCTACGAGCAGTACTTC. Translated, it gives CSARTSGTYEQYF.

The chain uses TRBV20-1 and TRBJ2-5; TRBD1 matches at 11 bases. After removal of 1 base from V and 5 bases from J, the junction contained 9 bases not matched to a gene. Germline V lookup: CDR1 DFQATT, CDR2 SNEGSKA (reference sequence). This CDR3 contains 16 residues. The CDR3 here is CSARAPGQGGVETQYF. CDR3 DNA: TGCAGTGCTAGAGCGCCGGGACAGGGGGGAGTGGAGACCCAGTACTTC.

J is TRBJ2-1 and V is TRBV5-1; 8 positions agree with TRBD2. Trimming cost V 4 bases and J 12 bases; bases outside gene matches: 15. The CDR3 is 15 residues long. Germline V CDR1 and CDR2: SGHRS, YFSETQ. In DNA, the CDR3 is TGCGCCAGCAGCCGCGAGCGGGCGAGCGGGGGAACGCAGTTCTTC. This codes for CASSRERASGGTQFF.

The chain couples TRBV13 to TRBJ2-7; a weak D match, TRBD1 (5 bases). The CDR3 consists of 14 residues. In germline, CDR1 is PRHDT, CDR2 FYEKMQ (reference sequence). The V end was cut by 6 bases, the J end by 6 bases, with 18 bases between. CDR3 residues: CASRGAGQGSEQYF. CDR3 nucleotide sequence: TGTGCCAGCAGAGGGGCCGGGCAGGGCTCCGAGCAGTACTTC.

This clonotype was detected many times. The rearrangement uses TRBV2 and TRBJ1-1; 8 nucleotides line up with TRBD1. The V and J ends lost 8 bases and 4 bases, in that order; junction bases with no gene match: 0. Germline V gives CDR1 SNHLY, CDR2 FYNNEI. The CDR3 runs to 11 residues. CDR3 loop: CASGQGTEAFF. DNA for the CDR3: TGTGCCAGCGGACAGGGCACTGAAGCTTTCTTT.

This clonotype appeared a few times. The chain carries TRBV11-3 and TRBJ2-2, with 8 bases matching TRBD2. Germline CDR1 SGHNT, CDR2 YENEEA. V lost 5 bases to trimming and J lost 5 bases; unmatched junction nucleotides: 10. The length of the CDR3 is 16 residues. CDR3 DNA sequence: TGTGCCAGCAGCCATCAGCGGGGGCCTAAAACCGGGGAGCTGTTTTTT. Protein product: CASSHQRGPKTGELFF.

This chain uses TRBV20-1 with TRBJ1-1; a possible D gene is TRBD1 (5 bases). V was trimmed by 3 bases and J by 6 bases, leaving 11 bases between them. Per germline, CDR1 DFQATT and CDR2 SNEGSKA (reference sequence). There are 12 residues in the CDR3. DNA for the CDR3: TGCAGTGCTAGCCCAGGGCTCGCTGAAGCTTTCTTT. It is translated as CSASPGLAEAFF.

This clonotype was observed many times. The rearrangement joins TRBV12-3 or TRBV12-4 to TRBJ2-1; perhaps D is TRBD1 or TRBD2 (5 bases each). This CDR3 region has 14 residues. V was shortened by 6 bases and J by 2 bases, with 11 bases between the two germline ends. CDR3 region: CASSPGTPYNEQFF. CDR3 DNA: TGTGCCAGCAGCCCCGGGACGCCCTACAATGAGCAGTTCTTC.

The chain combines TRBV24-1 with TRBJ2-1, with TRBD1 matching over 10 bases. Germline V gene lookup returns CDR1 KGHDR and CDR2 SFDVKD. The CDR3 extends over 15 amino acids. The V and J ends lost 4 bases and 10 bases, in that order; junction bases with no gene match: 9. CDR3 nucleotides: TGTGCCACCAGTGACAGGACAGGGGGTGGATGGGAGCAGTTCTTC. The encoded protein is CATSDRTGGGWEQFF.

This rearrangement joins TRBV24-1 to TRBJ2-7, with a weak D call TRBD2 (5 bases). V gave up 4 bases and J gave up 6 bases, with 15 bases separating them. Per the germline V gene, CDR1 is KGHDR and CDR2 is SFDVKD. The CDR3 is made up of 14 amino acids. The CDR3, as DNA: TGTGCCACCAGTGACCCCCGGTGGACTGGCGAGCAGTACTTC. Translating it yields CATSDPRWTGEQYF.

This chain uses TRBV2 with TRBJ2-2, with D tentatively TRBD2 (5 bases). Looked up from germline, CDR1 is SNHLY and CDR2 is FYNNEI. The CDR3 is 15 amino acids. Trimming removed 0 bases at V and 8 bases at J, with 13 bases between. CDR3 protein: CASSEARSSVGELFF. The CDR3 DNA reads as TGTGCCAGCAGTGAAGCGCGGAGTAGCGTGGGGGAGCTGTTTTTT.

This clonotype turned up a few times. The rearrangement joins TRBV6-6 to TRBJ2-7, with D perhaps TRBD1 (6 bases). The germline V and J ends were trimmed by 10 bases and 2 bases, with 12 bases remaining between them. Germline V gives CDR1 MNHNY, CDR2 SVGAGI (reference sequence). CDR3 length: 12 amino acids. This CDR3 is CATKRGTYEQYF. CDR3 nucleotide sequence: TGTGCCACTAAAAGGGGGACCTACGAGCAGTACTTC.

The chain combines TRBV12-3 or TRBV12-4 with TRBJ1-6; TRBD1 aligns across 8 bases. This CDR3 is 16 amino acids long. Unmatched junction bases numbered 12, after V lost 5 bases and J lost 9 bases. The CDR3 region has the DNA TGTGCCAGCAGTCCATTCCAGGGGGCACAGGGTTCACCCCTCCACTTT. This translates into CASSPFQGAQGSPLHF.

This clonotype has a handful of counts. This chain uses TRBV20-1 with TRBJ2-1, with 7 bases lining up with TRBD2. This CDR3 has 15 amino acids. V trimming: 5 bases; J trimming: 0 bases; junction bases outside the gene matches: 7. Germline V CDR1 and CDR2: DFQATT, SNEGSKA (reference sequence). The DNA for the CDR3 is TGCAGTGCTGCCAATGAGCGGGGCTCCTACAATGAGCAGTTCTTC. It translates to CSAANERGSYNEQFF.

This clonotype occurred a few times. The chain recombines TRBV20-1 with TRBJ2-7; 10 bases match TRBD2. J gave up 7 bases and V 5 bases, and 14 bases lay outside the gene matches. The length of the CDR3 is 15 residues. Germline V lookup: CDR1 DFQATT, CDR2 SNEGSKA (reference sequence). The CDR3 bases are TGCAGTGCTGGCTTCAGGAGCGGGGGGGCGTGGGAGCAGTACGTC. This translates into CSAGFRSGGAWEQYV.

This clonotype was seen a handful of times. V gene TRBV20-1 combines with J gene TRBJ2-7, with 9 bases matching TRBD1. With V trimmed by 5 bases and J by 5 bases, 10 bases remained unmatched. The CDR3 contains 14 residues. Germline V gene sequence: CDR1 DFQATT, CDR2 SNEGSKA (reference sequence). The CDR3 loop reads CSAFIRQGVNEQYV. CDR3 bases: TGCAGTGCTTTCATCAGACAGGGGGTGAACGAGCAGTACGTC.